This T cell receptor beta chain derives from a study of shared clonotypes between healthy human individuals. Study results and caveats: Sequencing depth was a factor that was expected to affect clonotype sharing among donors. Some naive CD4 clonotypes, around 5%, turned up in common across several donors.

There were no recent acute infections or vaccinations among the donors, who were healthy HIV-negative adults. About this clone: Its antigen is undetermined.

The germline CDR1 and CDR2 sequences are SGDLS and YYNGEE. This CDR3 contains 15 residues. V lost 1 base and J lost 0, with 8 bases in between. On sorted subsets, replicate PCRs used 150 to 250 ng DNA, or 27,000 or so T cell genomes. The assay was immunoSEQ multiplex PCR, and TCRdb's table has in-frame clones only and misses some. The sample includes over a million clones, approximately 80% of them seen just once. This chain links TRBV9 with TRBJ2-1; a weak D match, TRBD1 (6 bases). Material: memory CD4+ T cells from PBMCs. Subset defined: CD45RA-negative fraction. The origin of this receptor is a young man in good health. Some clones in this sample may be carry-over from other donors' samples. The CDR3 reads CASSVLDSSYNEQFF. As DNA, the CDR3 is TGTGCCAGCAGCGTACTGGACAGCTCCTACAATGAGCAGTTCTTC.